This TCR beta chain was found in a study of T-cell reconstitution after alpha-beta-depleted transplantation in children. Study results and limitations: Several hundred expanded graft clones reportedly supplied alpha-beta T cells about two months after transplant. The main origin of T-cell counts and diversity one year after transplant was newly produced T cells.

V was cut by 2 bases and J by 1 base, with 8 bases left in between. The length of the CDR3 is 14 residues. Germline V gives CDR1 SGHTS, CDR2 YDEGEE. Unique molecular identifiers were incorporated during preparation of the TCRbeta library. MiXCR was run by TCRdb on the PCR reads, yielding one entry per CDR3 protein. The sample includes approximately 520,000 distinct CDR3 sequences, roughly an eighth of them seen just once. This clonotype was counted only a few times. Its matching antigen is unknown. Sequences were derived from PBMCs, mostly from graft donor cells, sampled 180 days after TCRalphabeta/CD19-depleted stem cell transplant. The chain combines TRBV5-8 with TRBJ2-3; no clear D. The receptor was derived from a female patient aged 2-15 years who had a stem cell transplant for aplastic anemia, so the T cells may come from the graft donor. CDR3 coding DNA: TGTGCCAGCAGCTTAGAACCCCGCACAGATACGCAGTATTTT. It yields the protein CASSLEPRTDTQYF.